This section outlines one T cell receptor beta chain sequence together with its context. What it binds is not known. TCRdb reprocessed the RT-PCR reads with MiXCR, giving one entry per CDR3 protein. The sample records around 490,000 distinct CDR3 sequences, approximately 7.7% being singletons. There are 14 residues in the CDR3. The V gene lost 0 bases and the J gene lost 5 bases, with 6 bases spanning the gap. Germline-derived CDR1 and CDR2 are SGHRS and YFSETQ. These data come from a study of response to subunit inactivated influenza vaccine. Study-wide points: A suggestion made by the authors is that each seasonal influenza vaccination recruits few new T cells.

The chain joins TRBV5-1 to TRBJ1-6; no reliable D call. This specimen was PBMCs from blood, taken around 2 years after vaccination. This receptor was obtained from a man aged 50 to 69 who received an inactivated influenza vaccine. The CDR3 here is CASSLGQDNSPLHF. DNA of the CDR3: TGCGCCAGCAGCTTGGGACAAGATAATTCACCCCTCCACTTT. Full variable domain (rest looked up from reference TRBV5-1 and TRBJ1-6): KAGVTQTPRYLIKTRGQQVTLSCSPISGHRSVSWYQQTPGQGLQFLFEYFSETQRNKGNFPGRFSGRQFSNSRSEMNVSTLELGDSALYLCASSLGQDNSPLHFGNGTRLTVT.